This T cell receptor (beta chain) was sequenced in a study of molecular identifiers for immune sequencing clone quantification. Study details: Replicate experiments took RNA from around 18,000 or 91,000 naive CD8 cells, divided it five ways and sequenced four. Study findings and constraints: Among effectors, clones above 20 RNA copies held over 97% of molecules; among naive cells, under 1%. Jurkat TCR RNA spiked in from one cell could reportedly be detected among about a million naive cells.

Details on this clonotype: Its matching antigen is unknown.

Germline lookup yields CDR1 MGHRA and CDR2 YSYEKL. The CDR3 runs 15 residues. V was pared by 0 bases and J by 7 bases, with 13 bases between. Via MiXCR, TCRdb re-called the PCR reads, giving one row per CDR3 protein. This table holds 490,000 or so distinct CDR3 sequences, around a fifth found once. Input material: naive CD8+ T cells from blood, with Jurkat cell RNA spiked in. The subset was: FACS-sorted CD8+CD4-CCR7+CD45RA+ naive T cells. The chain employs TRBV4-1 and TRBJ1-3; D unclear. This sequence originates from a human donor in good health. Some libraries in this study had Jurkat cell RNA spiked in. For the CDR3, the DNA is TGCGCCAGCAGCCAAGATGGGAGCTTCAAGAACACCATATATTTT. This codes for CASSQDGSFKNTIYF.